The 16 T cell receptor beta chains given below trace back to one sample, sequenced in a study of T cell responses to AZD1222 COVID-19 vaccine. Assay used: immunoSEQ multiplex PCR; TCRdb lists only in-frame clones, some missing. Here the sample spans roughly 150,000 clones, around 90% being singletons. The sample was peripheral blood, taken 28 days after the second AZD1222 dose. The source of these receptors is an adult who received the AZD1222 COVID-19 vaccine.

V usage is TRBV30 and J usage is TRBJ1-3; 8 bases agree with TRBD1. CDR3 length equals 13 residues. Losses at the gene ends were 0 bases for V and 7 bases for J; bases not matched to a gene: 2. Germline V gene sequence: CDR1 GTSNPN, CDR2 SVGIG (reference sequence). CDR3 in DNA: TGTGCCTGGAGTGTAAGGGACAGGAACACCATATATTTT. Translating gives CAWSVRDRNTIYF.

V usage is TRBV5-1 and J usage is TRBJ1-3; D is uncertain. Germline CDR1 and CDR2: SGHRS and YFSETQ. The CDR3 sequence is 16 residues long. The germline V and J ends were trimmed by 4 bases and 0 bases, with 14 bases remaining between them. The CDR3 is CASSNLGRISGNTIYF. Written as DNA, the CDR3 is TGCGCCAGCAGCAATCTAGGACGAATCTCTGGAAACACCATATATTTT. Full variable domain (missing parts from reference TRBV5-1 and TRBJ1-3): KAGVTQTPRYLIKTRGQQVTLSCSPISGHRSVSWYQQTPGQGLQFLFEYFSETQRNKGNFPGRFSGRQFSNSRSEMNVSTLELGDSALYLCASSNLGRISGNTIYFGEGSWLTVV.

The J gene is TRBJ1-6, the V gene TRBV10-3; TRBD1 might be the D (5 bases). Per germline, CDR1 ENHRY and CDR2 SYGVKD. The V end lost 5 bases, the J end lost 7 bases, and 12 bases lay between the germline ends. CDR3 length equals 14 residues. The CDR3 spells CAISSREANSPLHF. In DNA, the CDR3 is TGTGCCATCAGTTCCAGGGAGGCAAATTCACCCCTCCACTTT.

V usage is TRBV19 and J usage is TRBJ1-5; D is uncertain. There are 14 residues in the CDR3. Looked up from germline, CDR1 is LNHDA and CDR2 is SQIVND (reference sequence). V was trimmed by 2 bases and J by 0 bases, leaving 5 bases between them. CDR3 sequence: CASSINYSNQPQHF. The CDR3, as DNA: TGTGCCAGTAGTATAAATTATAGCAATCAGCCCCAGCATTTT.

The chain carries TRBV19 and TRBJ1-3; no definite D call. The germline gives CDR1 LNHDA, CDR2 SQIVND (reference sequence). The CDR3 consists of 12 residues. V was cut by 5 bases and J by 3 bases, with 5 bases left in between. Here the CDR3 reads CASSPIGNTIYF. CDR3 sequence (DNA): TGTGCCAGTAGTCCTATTGGAAACACCATATATTTT. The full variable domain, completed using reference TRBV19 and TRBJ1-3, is DGGITQSPKYLFRKEGQNVTLSCEQNLNHDAMYWYRQDPGQGLRLIYYSQIVNDFQKGDIAEGYSVSREKKESFPLTVTSAQKNPTAFYLCASSPIGNTIYFGEGSWLTVV.

This CDR3 is CASSAGTDNIMPQHF. DNA for the CDR3: TGTGCCAGCAGCGCCGGGACAGATAATATCATGCCCCAGCATTTT. This chain joins TRBV9 and TRBJ1-5; 7 bases match TRBD1. V lost 3 bases to trimming and J lost 9 bases; unmatched junction nucleotides: 12. The CDR3 is made up of 15 amino acids. The germline CDR1 and CDR2 sequences are SGDLS and YYNGEE. The full variable domain, completed using reference TRBV9 and TRBJ1-5, is DSGVTQTPKHLITATGQRVTLRCSPRSGDLSVYWYQQSLDQGLQFLIQYYNGEERAKGNILERFSAQQFPDLHSELNLSSLELGDSALYFCASSAGTDNIMPQHFGDGTRLSIL.

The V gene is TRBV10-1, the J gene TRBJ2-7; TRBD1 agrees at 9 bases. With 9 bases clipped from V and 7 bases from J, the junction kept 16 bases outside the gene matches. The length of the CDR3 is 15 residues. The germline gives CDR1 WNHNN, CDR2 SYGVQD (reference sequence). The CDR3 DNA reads TGCGCCAGTTCCGACCCCTTGGGACAGGGAGTAGAGCAGTACTTC. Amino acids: CASSDPLGQGVEQYF.

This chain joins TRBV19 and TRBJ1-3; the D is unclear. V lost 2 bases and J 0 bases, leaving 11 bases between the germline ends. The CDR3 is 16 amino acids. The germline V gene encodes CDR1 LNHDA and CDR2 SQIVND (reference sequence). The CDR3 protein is CASSILQGASGNTIYF. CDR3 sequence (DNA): TGTGCCAGTAGTATACTACAAGGTGCCTCTGGAAACACCATATATTTT.

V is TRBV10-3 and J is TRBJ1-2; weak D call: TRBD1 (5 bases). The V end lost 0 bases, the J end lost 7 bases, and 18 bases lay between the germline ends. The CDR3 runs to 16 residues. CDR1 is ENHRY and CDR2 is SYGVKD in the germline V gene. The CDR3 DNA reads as TGTGCCATCAGTGAGTCGTTGGGAAGAGGGGAGACTGGCTACACCTTC. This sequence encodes CAISESLGRGETGYTF.

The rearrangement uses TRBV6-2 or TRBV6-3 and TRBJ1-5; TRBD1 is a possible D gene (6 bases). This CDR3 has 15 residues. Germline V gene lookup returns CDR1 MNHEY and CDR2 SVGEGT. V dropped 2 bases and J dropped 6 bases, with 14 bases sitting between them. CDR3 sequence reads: CASSYGGGYAQPQHF. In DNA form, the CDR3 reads TGTGCCAGCAGTTACGGGGGGGGCTATGCTCAGCCCCAGCATTTT.

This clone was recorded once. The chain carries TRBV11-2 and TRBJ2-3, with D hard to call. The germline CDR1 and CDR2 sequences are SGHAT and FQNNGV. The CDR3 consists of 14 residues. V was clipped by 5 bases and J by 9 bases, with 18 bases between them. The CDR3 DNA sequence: TGTGCCAGCAGCCGCGACTCCAGGATGAGAACGCAGTATTTT. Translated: CASSRDSRMRTQYF.

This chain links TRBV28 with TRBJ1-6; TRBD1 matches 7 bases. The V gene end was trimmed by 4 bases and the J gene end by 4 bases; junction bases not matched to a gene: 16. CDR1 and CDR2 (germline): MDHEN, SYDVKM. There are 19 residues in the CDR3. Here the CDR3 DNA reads TGTGCCAGCAGTTCACGGCAGGGGGGACCAGGAACTTATAATTCACCCCTCCACTTT. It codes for CASSSRQGGPGTYNSPLHF.

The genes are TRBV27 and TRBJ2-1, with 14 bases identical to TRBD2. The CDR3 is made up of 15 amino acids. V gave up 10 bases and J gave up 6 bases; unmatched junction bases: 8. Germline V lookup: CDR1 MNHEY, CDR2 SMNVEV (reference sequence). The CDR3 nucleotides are TGTGCCACCGGTGGGGGGACTAGCGGGAGCAATGAGCAGTTCTTC. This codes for CATGGGTSGSNEQFF.

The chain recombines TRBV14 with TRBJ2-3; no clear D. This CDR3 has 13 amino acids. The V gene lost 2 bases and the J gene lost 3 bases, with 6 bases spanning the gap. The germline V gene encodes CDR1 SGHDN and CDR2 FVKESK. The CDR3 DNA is TGTGCCAGCAGCCAACGCCAGACAGATACGCAGTATTTT. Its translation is CASSQRQTDTQYF.

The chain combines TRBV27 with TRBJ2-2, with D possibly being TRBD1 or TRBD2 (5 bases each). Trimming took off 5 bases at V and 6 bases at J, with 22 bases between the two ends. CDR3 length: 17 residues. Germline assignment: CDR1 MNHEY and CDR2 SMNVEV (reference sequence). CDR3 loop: CASSTPSFRRGPGELFF. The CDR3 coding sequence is TGTGCCAGCAGTACTCCCTCCTTCCGACGGGGACCCGGGGAGCTGTTTTTT.

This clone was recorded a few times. CDR3 coding DNA: TGCAGCGTTGAGGGCTACACCTTC. Protein: CSVEGYTF. The J gene is TRBJ1-2, the V gene TRBV29-1, with D hard to call. CDR1 is SQVTM and CDR2 is ANQGSEA in the germline V gene. There are 8 residues in the CDR3. V lost 3 bases to trimming and J lost 8 bases, with 1 base between them.